This T cell receptor beta chain was sequenced for a study of regulatory T cells in long-lasting Graves disease. Building of the TCR beta libraries involved iRepertoire HTBI primers and Arm-PCR of CDR3 regions. In the original analysis: Identification of gene segments yielded some 62 TRBV and 13 to 15 TRBJ across samples. Using its own MiXCR run on the multiplex PCR reads, TCRdb lists one record per CDR3 protein. The V and J calls follow TCRdb's processing rather than the paper's. The sample has 600,000 to 850,000 distinct CDR3 sequences, 25% to 35% seen once. Time point meaning: persistent/refractory GD, antithyroid drugs over 5 years with positive TRAb. The TCR library used RNA extracted from PBMCs. A few counts support this clonotype. The sequenced sample was peripheral blood mononuclear cells (PBMCs), obtained when the disease was refractory, from a patient treated with antithyroid drugs. This sequence originates from a female donor with Graves disease.

The CDR3 is CASSEHTYEQYF. Here the CDR3 DNA reads TGTGCCAGCAGTGAACACACCTACGAGCAGTACTTC. J is TRBJ2-7 and V is TRBV6-1; no clear D gene. Trimming cost V 2 bases and J 2 bases, with 4 bases left between them. CDR3 size: 12 residues. CDR1 is MNHNS, CDR2 SASEGT, per germline.